The rows below give T cell receptor beta chains drawn from one sample of a study of cytomegalovirus exposure and HLA in healthy donors. Profiling relied on immunoSEQ multiplex PCR, and the TCRdb table lists in-frame clones only, not all of them. The table has tens of thousands of clones, around 79% seen once. The material sequenced was PBMCs. The receptors originated from a man in his forties in good health and CMV-seronegative. Each CDR3 is given with its conserved first and last residue. The order of the fields is CDR3 length, clone size, J gene, D gene, V gene, CDR3 protein, CDR3 DNA. D genes are given only for firm matches. Clone size is given for some rows only: seen once, a few or many times, or a class if the clone is expanded.

>14|.|TRBJ2-5|.|TRBV28
CASSLVELQETQYF
TGTGCCAGCAGCTTAGTAGAACTACAAGAGACCCAGTACTTC
>16|few|TRBJ2-7|.|TRBV28
CASSFLWVGAHSEQYF
TGTGCCAGCAGTTTCCTTTGGGTGGGAGCCCACTCCGAGCAGTACTTC
>17|.|TRBJ2-5|TRBD2|TRBV18
CASSPLPSGAGRQTQYF
TGTGCCAGCTCACCACTCCCTAGCGGGGCGGGACGACAGACCCAGTACTTC
>12|.|TRBJ2-1|.|TRBV9
CASGVANNEQFF
TGTGCCAGCGGCGTAGCTAATAATGAGCAGTTCTTC
>13|.|TRBJ2-5|.|TRBV11-2
CASSLVVGGTQYF
TGTGCCAGCAGCTTAGTAGTCGGGGGGACCCAGTACTTC
>15|.|TRBJ1-1|.|TRBV5-1
CASSLRGGSNTEAFF
TGCGCCAGCAGCTTGAGGGGTGGATCGAACACTGAAGCTTTCTTT
>15|.|TRBJ1-1|TRBD1|TRBV5-1
CASSAGTGGRTEAFF
TGCGCCAGCAGCGCCGGGACAGGGGGCAGAACTGAAGCTTTCTTT
>13|.|TRBJ2-7|.|TRBV28
CASYDRSSYEQYF
TGTGCCAGCTACGACAGGAGCTCCTACGAGCAGTACTTC
>15|.|TRBJ2-1|TRBD1|TRBV19
CASSISRGSYNEQFF
TGTGCCAGTAGTATCTCCAGGGGGAGTTACAATGAGCAGTTCTTC
>16|few|TRBJ1-2|.|TRBV29-1
CSVGIARRTENYGYTF
TGCAGCGTTGGGATTGCGAGAAGGACAGAAAACTATGGCTACACCTTC
>21|.|TRBJ1-1|TRBD1|TRBV2
CASSGSPGTGGATFTNTEAFF
TGTGCCAGCAGTGGCAGTCCCGGGACAGGGGGAGCGACTTTCACGAACACTGAAGCTTTCTTT
>13|.|TRBJ2-5|.|TRBV6-5
CASKNHGEETQYF
TGTGCCAGCAAAAATCATGGGGAGGAGACCCAGTACTTC
>17|few|TRBJ1-2|.|TRBV5-6
CASSLAPRGGLTYGYTF
TGTGCCAGCAGCTTGGCCCCCCGGGGGGGGCTTACCTATGGCTACACCTTC
>15|.|TRBJ1-4|TRBD1|TRBV28
CASSLWTGQGGKLFF
TGTGCCAGCAGTTTATGGACGGGACAGGGAGGAAAACTGTTTTTT
>13|.|TRBJ2-5|TRBD2|TRBV7-3
CASSSIAGETQYF
TGTGCCAGCAGCTCGATAGCGGGGGAGACCCAGTACTTC
>12|.|TRBJ2-7|.|TRBV29-1
CSVVGSSYEQYF
TGCAGCGTTGTCGGGAGCTCCTACGAGCAGTACTTC
>15|.|TRBJ2-3|TRBD2|TRBV11-1
CASSKGLAGTDTQYF
TGTGCCAGCAGCAAAGGACTAGCGGGCACAGATACGCAGTATTTT